This T cell receptor (beta chain) is drawn from a study of CD8+ T cells in alopecia areata. About the research overall: Patients received oral tofacitinib, 5 to 10 mg twice daily, for moderate-to-severe alopecia areata. The percentage of affected scalp area served as the score of severity for treated patients.

Specified treatment: oral pan-JAK inhibitor, 5-10 mg twice daily. Sequencing relied on a cDNA template that was reverse transcribed from extracted RNA. The data were produced by immunoSEQ multiplex PCR, yet TCRdb's version contains in-frame clones alone and is incomplete. The sample has about 99,000 clones, 85% to 90% seen once. Trimming left V 8 bases short and J 3 bases short, with 18 bases between. The CDR3 spans 15 residues. Germline values: CDR1 MGHDK, CDR2 SYGVNS. The chain employs TRBV25-1 and TRBJ2-3, with a weak D call TRBD1 (6 bases). The sequencing used CD8+ T cells sorted from blood, collected between weeks 30 and 35, from a patient treated with tofacitinib. This receptor was obtained from a human donor with alopecia areata. CDR3 in amino acids: CASALGGRRTDTQYF. CDR3 nucleotide sequence: TGTGCCAGCGCTTTAGGGGGTCGTAGGACAGATACGCAGTATTTT.